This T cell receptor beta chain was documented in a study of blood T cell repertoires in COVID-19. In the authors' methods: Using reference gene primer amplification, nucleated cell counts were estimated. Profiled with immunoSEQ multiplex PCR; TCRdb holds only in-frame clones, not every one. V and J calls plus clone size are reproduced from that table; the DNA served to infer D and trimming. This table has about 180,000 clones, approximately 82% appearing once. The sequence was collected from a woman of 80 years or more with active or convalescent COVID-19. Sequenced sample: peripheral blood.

Here the CDR3 reads CASSPRLAGAYEQYF. The CDR3 coding sequence is TGTGCCAGCAGCCCCCGACTAGCGGGAGCGTACGAGCAGTACTTC. The V gene is TRBV7-2, the J gene TRBJ2-7, with 12 bases matching TRBD2. Losses at the gene ends were 5 bases for V and 4 bases for J; bases not matched to a gene: 6. The CDR3 totals 15 residues. The germline V gene encodes CDR1 SGHTA and CDR2 FQGNSA.